This T cell receptor (beta chain) was sequenced during a study of cytomegalovirus exposure and HLA in healthy donors. Study context: In terms of ancestry, the Caucasian-associated cluster contained around four fifths of the roughly 400 genotyped donors.

This CDR3 has 14 residues. Germline lookup yields CDR1 SGDLS and CDR2 YYNGEE. The ends were cut back, 0 bases at V and 0 bases at J, with 7 bases in the middle. Findings of the study overall: In a later analysis, TCR association rates varied by HLA locus: DRB1 most, HLA-C fewest. The presence/absence work took it that sequencing depth was about the same across donors. The authors enumerated around 150 TCR beta chains as linked to cytomegalovirus.

Comment on this clone: What it recognizes is unknown.

It was with 60 Vbeta and 13 Jbeta primers that the PCR ran. Libraries were prepared by immunoSEQ multiplex PCR; TCRdb keeps only in-frame clonotypes and omits some of them. The top ten clones hold roughly 2% of a sample with around 300,000 clones, roughly 81% of them seen once. The clonotype was recovered from a woman in her thirties or forties in good health and CMV-seropositive. Sequencing was performed on PBMCs. The rearrangement links TRBV9 to TRBJ2-7; D gene ambiguous. The DNA of the CDR3 is TGTGCCAGCAGCGTAGGGCACAACTCCTACGAGCAGTACTTC. Translation: CASSVGHNSYEQYF. Full variable domain (outside the CDR3, taken from reference TRBV9 and TRBJ2-7): DSGVTQTPKHLITATGQRVTLRCSPRSGDLSVYWYQQSLDQGLQFLIQYYNGEERAKGNILERFSAQQFPDLHSELNLSSLELGDSALYFCASSVGHNSYEQYFGPGTRLTVT.